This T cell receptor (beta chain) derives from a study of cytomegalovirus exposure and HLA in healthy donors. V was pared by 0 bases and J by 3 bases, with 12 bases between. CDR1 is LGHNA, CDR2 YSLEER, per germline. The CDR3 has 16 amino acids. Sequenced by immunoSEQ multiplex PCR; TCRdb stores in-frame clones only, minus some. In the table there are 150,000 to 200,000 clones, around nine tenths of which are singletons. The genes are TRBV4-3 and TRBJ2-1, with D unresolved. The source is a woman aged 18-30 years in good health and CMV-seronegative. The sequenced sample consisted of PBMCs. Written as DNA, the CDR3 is TGCGCCAGCAGCCAAGATAGAGACTCCTACTACAATGAGCAGTTCTTC. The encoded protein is CASSQDRDSYYNEQFF.